This is a list of T cell receptor beta chains from one sample in a study of response to subunit inactivated influenza vaccine. Via MiXCR, TCRdb re-called the RT-PCR reads, giving one row per CDR3 protein. The sample lists about 620,000 distinct CDR3 sequences, 10% to 12% seen once, with approximately 11% in the top ten. The data were also submitted as part of a second study, on T cells expressing NK-cell markers.

The sample here was PBMCs from blood, taken on the day of vaccination. The source is a man aged 50-60 years who received an inactivated influenza vaccine. CDR3s include the opening cysteine and the closing phenylalanine or tryptophan. D genes are given only for firm matches. The size field is filled for only some rows; it gives once, few, many or a size class.

CDR3,DNA,size,V,D,J
CATSRNAGPTDTQYF,TGTGCCACCAGCAGAAATGCAGGCCCTACAGATACGCAGTATTTT,NA,TRBV15,NA,TRBJ2-3
CASRPGTITDTQYF,TGTGCCAGCAGGCCAGGGACAATCACAGATACGCAGTATTTT,few,TRBV12-3/TRBV12-4,NA,TRBJ2-3
CASSQPAQGVDTQYF,TGTGCCAGCAGCCAGCCAGCACAGGGGGTAGATACGCAGTATTTT,NA,TRBV4-2,TRBD1,TRBJ2-3
CSAAGRRNQETQYF,TGCAGTGCTGCGGGACGGCGCAACCAAGAGACCCAGTACTTC,NA,TRBV20-1,NA,TRBJ2-5
CSASVALGPHEQYF,TGCAGTGCTAGCGTAGCTCTGGGTCCCCACGAGCAGTACTTC,few,TRBV20-1,NA,TRBJ2-7
CSARDEVGYSPLHF,TGCAGTGCTCGGGACGAAGTTGGGTATTCACCCCTCCACTTT,many,TRBV20-1,NA,TRBJ1-6
CSAGSGASITDTQYF,TGCAGCGCCGGTAGTGGGGCCTCAATCACAGATACGCAGTATTTT,few,TRBV29-1,NA,TRBJ2-3
CASSYGTGQETQYF,TGTGCCAGCAGCTACGGGACAGGTCAAGAGACCCAGTACTTC,few,TRBV7-2,TRBD1,TRBJ2-5
CASSYRRTGNMNTEAFF,TGTGCCAGCAGTTACCGACGGACAGGGAACATGAACACTGAAGCTTTCTTT,many,TRBV6-5,TRBD1,TRBJ1-1
CASSLGDWGAYEQYF,TGTGCCAGCAGCTTAGGAGATTGGGGCGCCTACGAGCAGTACTTC,many,TRBV7-2,NA,TRBJ2-7
CASSLAQGGGTDTQYF,TGTGCCAGCAGCTTGGCACAGGGTGGTGGCACAGATACGCAGTATTTT,NA,TRBV5-6,NA,TRBJ2-3
CASSLLAGGPSTDTQYF,TGTGCCAGCAGCTTACTAGCGGGGGGGCCTAGCACAGATACGCAGTATTTT,many,TRBV7-2,TRBD2,TRBJ2-3
CSARDLSGGYNEQFF,TGCAGTGCTAGAGATCTTAGCGGGGGATACAATGAGCAGTTCTTC,NA,TRBV20-1,TRBD2,TRBJ2-1
CSARRDANYGYTF,TGCAGTGCTAGAAGGGACGCTAACTATGGCTACACCTTC,NA,TRBV20-1,NA,TRBJ1-2
CASSYGQGASLTGELFF,TGTGCCAGCAGCTACGGACAGGGGGCTTCCCTAACCGGGGAGCTGTTTTTT,NA,TRBV7-2,TRBD1,TRBJ2-2
CSVRGRTDTQYF,TGCAGTGTCAGGGGGCGCACAGATACGCAGTATTTT,NA,TRBV20-1,TRBD1,TRBJ2-3
CASSQDSVWANTGELFF,TGCGCCAGCAGCCAAGATTCCGTCTGGGCAAACACCGGGGAGCTGTTTTTT,NA,TRBV4-1,NA,TRBJ2-2
CASSYSRTGWNEQFF,TGTGCCAGCAGTTACTCCCGGACAGGGTGGAATGAGCAGTTCTTC,few,TRBV6-5,TRBD1,TRBJ2-1
CATSDPNGQGLYEQYF,TGTGCCACCAGTGATCCTAATGGACAGGGACTCTACGAGCAGTACTTC,few,TRBV24-1,TRBD1,TRBJ2-7
CASTNEEWASGRIGYEQYF,TGTGCCAGCACAAACGAGGAGTGGGCTAGCGGGAGAATTGGGTACGAGCAGTACTTC,NA,TRBV28,TRBD2,TRBJ2-7
CSARVISGQFF,TGCAGTGCTAGAGTTATTTCTGGGCAGTTCTTC,few,TRBV20-1,NA,TRBJ2-1
CASNYPSSETQYF,TGTGCCAGCAACTACCCAAGCTCAGAGACCCAGTACTTC,few,TRBV28,NA,TRBJ2-5
CASSIGGSQPQHF,TGTGCCAGTAGTATCGGGGGGAGTCAGCCCCAGCATTTT,few,TRBV19,NA,TRBJ1-5
CSARDGNRGVSGRLLEQYF,TGCAGTGCTAGAGATGGAAACAGGGGTGTAAGCGGGAGATTACTCGAGCAGTACTTC,NA,TRBV20-1,NA,TRBJ2-7
CSARDPWREIETQYF,TGCAGTGCTAGAGATCCCTGGCGGGAGATAGAGACCCAGTACTTC,few,TRBV20-1,TRBD2,TRBJ2-5
CASSQGSGPANIQYF,TGCGCCAGCAGCCAAGGTTCAGGGCCGGCGAACATTCAGTACTTC,NA,TRBV4-3,NA,TRBJ2-4
CASSVATDSSYEQYF,TGTGCCAGCAGCGTAGCGACAGATAGCTCCTACGAGCAGTACTTC,NA,TRBV9,NA,TRBJ2-7
CASSQDWQAGEKLFF,TGCGCCAGCAGCCAAGATTGGCAGGCAGGTGAAAAACTGTTTTTT,NA,TRBV4-3,NA,TRBJ1-4
CASSLQGLEVTQYF,TGTGCCAGCAGCTTACAAGGACTAGAGGTTACGCAGTATTTT,few,TRBV7-9,TRBD2,TRBJ2-3
CASSYVGRYEQYF,TGTGCCAGCAGTTACGTGGGCCGCTACGAGCAGTACTTC,many,TRBV6-2/TRBV6-3,NA,TRBJ2-7
CASSFSSGGNQPQHF,TGTGCCAGCAGTTTTTCCTCCGGGGGGAATCAGCCCCAGCATTTT,many,TRBV12-3/TRBV12-4,NA,TRBJ1-5
CATSRTDRGNSPLHF,TGTGCCACCAGCAGAACCGACAGGGGGAATTCACCCCTCCACTTT,NA,TRBV15,TRBD1,TRBJ1-6
CASSLVTSGPTGELFF,TGCGCCAGCAGCTTGGTGACTAGCGGGCCTACCGGGGAGCTGTTTTTT,many,TRBV5-1,TRBD2,TRBJ2-2
CASSQHGTAQETQYF,TGCGCCAGCAGCCAACATGGGACGGCCCAAGAGACCCAGTACTTC,once,TRBV4-1,NA,TRBJ2-5
CSARDRRDNEQFF,TGCAGTGCTAGAGATCGGCGGGACAATGAGCAGTTCTTC,NA,TRBV20-1,NA,TRBJ2-1
CSASTPAKADTQYF,TGCAGTGCTAGTACGCCTGCCAAGGCAGATACGCAGTATTTT,NA,TRBV20-1,NA,TRBJ2-3
CASRELTLNTGELFF,TGTGCCAGCAGGGAGCTCACACTCAACACCGGGGAGCTGTTTTTT,few,TRBV6-2/TRBV6-3,NA,TRBJ2-2
CATSGSSVYTDTQYF,TGTGCCACCAGCGGCTCTAGCGTCTACACAGATACGCAGTATTTT,few,TRBV15,NA,TRBJ2-3
CASSSGLAGRLSYEQYF,TGTGCCAGCAGCTCCGGGCTAGCGGGCCGACTCTCCTACGAGCAGTACTTC,NA,TRBV14,TRBD2,TRBJ2-7
CASSQALAEYEQYF,TGTGCCAGCAGCCAAGCTTTAGCGGAGTACGAGCAGTACTTC,many,TRBV4-2,NA,TRBJ2-7
CASSYIGQGRNTEAFF,TGTGCCAGCAGTTACATAGGACAGGGAAGGAACACTGAAGCTTTCTTT,NA,TRBV6-2/TRBV6-3,TRBD1,TRBJ1-1
CSVEIAGRNTEAFF,TGCAGCGTTGAAATAGCAGGGAGAAACACTGAAGCTTTCTTT,few,TRBV29-1,NA,TRBJ1-1
CASSLGQAVSGYTF,TGTGCCAGCAGTTTAGGGCAGGCAGTCTCTGGCTACACCTTC,few,TRBV27,NA,TRBJ1-2
CASSSGVALYNEQFF,TGCGCCAGCAGCTCGGGGGTAGCGCTCTACAATGAGCAGTTCTTC,few,TRBV5-1,NA,TRBJ2-1
CASSRPTGGGTGELFF,TGTGCCAGCAGCCGCCCCACGGGGGGCGGCACCGGGGAGCTGTTTTTT,few,TRBV14,NA,TRBJ2-2
CASSLAGGTAIYGYTF,TGTGCCAGCAGCTTAGCTGGGGGGACCGCGATCTATGGCTACACCTTC,few,TRBV7-9,NA,TRBJ1-2
CASSFVGAYRGDQPQHF,TGTGCCAGCAGTTTTGTTGGCGCGTATAGGGGGGATCAGCCCCAGCATTTT,few,TRBV27,NA,TRBJ1-5
CATSDLRTGGGNEQFF,TGTGCCACCAGTGATTTGAGGACAGGGGGAGGGAATGAGCAGTTCTTC,few,TRBV24-1,TRBD1,TRBJ2-1
CASSRERSTEAFF,TGTGCCAGCAGTCGGGAGAGGAGCACTGAAGCTTTCTTT,many,TRBV12-3/TRBV12-4,NA,TRBJ1-1
CASSWPSGRDPTDTQYF,TGTGCCAGCAGCTGGCCTAGCGGGAGGGACCCCACAGATACGCAGTATTTT,NA,TRBV5-6,TRBD2,TRBJ2-3
CASSQDPGESYEQYF,TGCGCCAGCAGCCAAGATCCGGGAGAATCCTACGAGCAGTACTTC,few,TRBV4-3,NA,TRBJ2-7
CASSQKLGLADNQEQYF,TGTGCCAGCAGCCAAAAATTAGGACTAGCGGATAATCAAGAGCAGTACTTC,few,TRBV4-2,TRBD2,TRBJ2-7
CAWSQGALNTGELFF,TGTGCCTGGAGTCAGGGGGCCCTGAACACCGGGGAGCTGTTTTTT,few,TRBV30,TRBD1,TRBJ2-2
CASSLGEGTAIQYF,TGCGCCAGCAGCTTGGGGGAAGGGACGGCCATTCAGTACTTC,NA,TRBV5-1,NA,TRBJ2-4